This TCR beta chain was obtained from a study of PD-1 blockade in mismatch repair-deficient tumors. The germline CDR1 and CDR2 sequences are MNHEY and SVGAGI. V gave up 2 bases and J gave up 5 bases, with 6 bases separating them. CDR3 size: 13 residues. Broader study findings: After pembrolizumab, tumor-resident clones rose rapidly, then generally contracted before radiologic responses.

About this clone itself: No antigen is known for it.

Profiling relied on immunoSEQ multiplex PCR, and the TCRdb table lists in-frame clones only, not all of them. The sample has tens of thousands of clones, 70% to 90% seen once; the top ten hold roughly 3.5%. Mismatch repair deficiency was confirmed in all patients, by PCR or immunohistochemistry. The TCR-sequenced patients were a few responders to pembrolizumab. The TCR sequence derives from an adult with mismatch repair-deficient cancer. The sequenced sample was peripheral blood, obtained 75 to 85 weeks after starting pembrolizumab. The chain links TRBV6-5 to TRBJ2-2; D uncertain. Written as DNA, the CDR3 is TGTGCCAGCAGTTACGGTAGAACCGGGGAGCTGTTTTTT. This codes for CASSYGRTGELFF.